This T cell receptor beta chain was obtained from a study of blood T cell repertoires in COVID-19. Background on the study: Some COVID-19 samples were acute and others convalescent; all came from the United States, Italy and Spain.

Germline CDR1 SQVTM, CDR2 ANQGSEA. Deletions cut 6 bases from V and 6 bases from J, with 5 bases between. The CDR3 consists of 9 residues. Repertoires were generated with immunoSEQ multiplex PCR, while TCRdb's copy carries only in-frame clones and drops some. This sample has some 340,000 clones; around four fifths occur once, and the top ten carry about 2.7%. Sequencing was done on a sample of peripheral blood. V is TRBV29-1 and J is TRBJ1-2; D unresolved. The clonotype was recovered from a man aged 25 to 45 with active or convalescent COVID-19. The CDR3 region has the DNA TGCAGCGTCCTAGATGGCTACACCTTC. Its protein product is CSVLDGYTF.